This T cell receptor beta chain was sequenced for a study of response to subunit inactivated influenza vaccine. General study findings and limits: The authors offered the suggestion that each seasonal influenza vaccination recruits few new T cells.

A word on this clonotype: Its target is not known.

TCRdb processed the RT-PCR reads anew with MiXCR; each CDR3 protein has one entry. The sample holds about 570,000 distinct CDR3 sequences, roughly 12% seen once. V was clipped by 4 bases and J by 5 bases, with 8 bases between them. CDR3 size: 12 residues. Germline CDR1 is SQVTM and CDR2 is ANQGSEA. The same specimen was also included in a second study, on T cells expressing NK-cell markers. This second report adds: Scientists made TCR beta cDNA using 5'RACE template switching with UMIs. Sorted CD3+CD56+NKG2C+, CD3+CD56+NKG2C- and CD3+CD56-NKG2C+ T-cell subsets were beta-chain profiled. For six donors, the dominant NKG2C+ clonotypes made up roughly 1.0-7.0% of their CD8+ T cells. Dominance of the CD3+CD56-NKG2C+ fraction by these clonotypes also held in a handful of donors.

The receptor comes from a man aged 50 to 60 who received an inactivated influenza vaccine. The specimen comprised PBMCs from blood, sampled on the day of vaccination. The chain employs TRBV29-1 and TRBJ2-2; D remains ambiguous. The CDR3, as DNA: TGCAGCGTTGTGTTGGATACCGGGGAGCTGTTTTTT. Translated: CSVVLDTGELFF.